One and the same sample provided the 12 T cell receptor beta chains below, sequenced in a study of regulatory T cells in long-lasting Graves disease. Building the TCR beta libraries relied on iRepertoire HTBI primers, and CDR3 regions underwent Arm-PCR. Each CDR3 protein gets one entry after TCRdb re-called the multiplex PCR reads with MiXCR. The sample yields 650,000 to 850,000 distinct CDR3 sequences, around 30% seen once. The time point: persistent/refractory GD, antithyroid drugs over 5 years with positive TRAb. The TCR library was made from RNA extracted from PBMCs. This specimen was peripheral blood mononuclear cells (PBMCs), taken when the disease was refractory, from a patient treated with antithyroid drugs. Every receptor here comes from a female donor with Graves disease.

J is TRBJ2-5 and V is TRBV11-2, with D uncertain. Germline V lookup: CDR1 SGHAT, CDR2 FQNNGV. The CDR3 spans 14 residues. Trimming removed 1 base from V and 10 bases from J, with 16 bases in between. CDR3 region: CASSLVEASLIQYF. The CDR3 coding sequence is TGTGCCAGCAGCTTAGTAGAAGCCTCACTGATCCAGTACTTC.

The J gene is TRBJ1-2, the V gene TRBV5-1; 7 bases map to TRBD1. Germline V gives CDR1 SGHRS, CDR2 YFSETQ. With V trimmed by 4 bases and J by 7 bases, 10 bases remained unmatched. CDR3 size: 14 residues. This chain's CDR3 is CASSQIDRDSGYTF. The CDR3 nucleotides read TGCGCCAGCAGCCAAATTGACAGGGATAGTGGCTACACCTTC.

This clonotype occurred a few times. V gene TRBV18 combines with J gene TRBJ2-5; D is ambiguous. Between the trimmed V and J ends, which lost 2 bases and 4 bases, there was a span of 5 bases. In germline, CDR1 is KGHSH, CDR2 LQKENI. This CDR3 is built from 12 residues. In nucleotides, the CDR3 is TGTGCCAGCTCACCATGGGGAGAGACCCAGTACTTC. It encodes CASSPWGETQYF.

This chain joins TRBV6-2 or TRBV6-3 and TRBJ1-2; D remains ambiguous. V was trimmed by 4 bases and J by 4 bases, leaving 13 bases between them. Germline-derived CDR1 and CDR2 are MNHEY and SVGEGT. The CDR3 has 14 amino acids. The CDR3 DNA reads TGTGCCAGCAGTTCCAACGACATCAGCTATGGCTACACCTTC. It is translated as CASSSNDISYGYTF.

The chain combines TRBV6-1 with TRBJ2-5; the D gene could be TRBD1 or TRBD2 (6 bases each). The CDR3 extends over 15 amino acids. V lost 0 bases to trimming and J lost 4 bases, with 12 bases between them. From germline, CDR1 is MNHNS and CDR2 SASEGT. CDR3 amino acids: CASSEAGGLGETQYF. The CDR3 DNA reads TGTGCCAGCAGTGAAGCTGGGGGGCTTGGAGAGACCCAGTACTTC.

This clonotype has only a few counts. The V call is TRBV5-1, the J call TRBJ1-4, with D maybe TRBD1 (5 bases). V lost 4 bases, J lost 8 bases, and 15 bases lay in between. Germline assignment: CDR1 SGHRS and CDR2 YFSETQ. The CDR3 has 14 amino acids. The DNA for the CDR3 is TGCGCCAGCAGCACCCCGGACAAGTCGGAAAAACTGTTTTTT. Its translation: CASSTPDKSEKLFF. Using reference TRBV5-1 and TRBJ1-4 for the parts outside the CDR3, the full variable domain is KAGVTQTPRYLIKTRGQQVTLSCSPISGHRSVSWYQQTPGQGLQFLFEYFSETQRNKGNFPGRFSGRQFSNSRSEMNVSTLELGDSALYLCASSTPDKSEKLFFGSGTQLSVL.

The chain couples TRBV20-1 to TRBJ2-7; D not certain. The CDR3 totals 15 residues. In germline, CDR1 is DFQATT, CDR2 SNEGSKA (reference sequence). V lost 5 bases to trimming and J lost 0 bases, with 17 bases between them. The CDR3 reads CSAQTFPPSSYEQYF. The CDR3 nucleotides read TGCAGTGCTCAGACCTTTCCCCCGAGCTCCTACGAGCAGTACTTC.

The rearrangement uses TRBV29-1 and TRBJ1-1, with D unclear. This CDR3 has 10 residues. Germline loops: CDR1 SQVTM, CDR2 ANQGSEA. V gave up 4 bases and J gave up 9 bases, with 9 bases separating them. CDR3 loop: CSVAGPQAFF. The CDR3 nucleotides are TGCAGCGTTGCTGGACCTCAAGCTTTCTTT.

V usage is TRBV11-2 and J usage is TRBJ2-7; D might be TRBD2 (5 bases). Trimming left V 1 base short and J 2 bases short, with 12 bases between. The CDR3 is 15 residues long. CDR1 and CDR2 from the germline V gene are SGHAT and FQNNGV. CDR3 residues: CASSLVPGDTYEQYF. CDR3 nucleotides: TGTGCCAGCAGCTTAGTCCCCGGGGATACCTACGAGCAGTACTTC.

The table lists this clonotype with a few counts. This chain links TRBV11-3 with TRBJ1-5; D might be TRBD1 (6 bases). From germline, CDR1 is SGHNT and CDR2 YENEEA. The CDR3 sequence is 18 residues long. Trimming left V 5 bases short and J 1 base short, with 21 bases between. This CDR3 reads CASSPQATGIGSNQPQHF. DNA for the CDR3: TGTGCCAGCAGCCCCCAAGCCACAGGGATCGGGAGCAATCAGCCCCAGCATTTT.

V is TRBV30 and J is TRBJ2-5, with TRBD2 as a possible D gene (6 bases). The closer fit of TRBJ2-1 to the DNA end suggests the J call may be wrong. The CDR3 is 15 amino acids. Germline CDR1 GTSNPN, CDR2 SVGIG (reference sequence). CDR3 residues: CAWSVPGRAGNEQFF. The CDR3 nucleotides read TGTGCCTGGAGTGTACCCGGGAGAGCTGGGAATGAGCAGTTCTTC.

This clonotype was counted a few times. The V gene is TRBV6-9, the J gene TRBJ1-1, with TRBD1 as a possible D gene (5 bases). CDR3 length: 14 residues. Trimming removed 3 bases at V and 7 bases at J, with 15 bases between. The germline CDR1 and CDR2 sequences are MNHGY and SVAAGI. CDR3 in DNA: TGTGCCAGCAGTTACCAGGACACAGCCGGTGAAGCTTTCTTT. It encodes CASSYQDTAGEAFF.